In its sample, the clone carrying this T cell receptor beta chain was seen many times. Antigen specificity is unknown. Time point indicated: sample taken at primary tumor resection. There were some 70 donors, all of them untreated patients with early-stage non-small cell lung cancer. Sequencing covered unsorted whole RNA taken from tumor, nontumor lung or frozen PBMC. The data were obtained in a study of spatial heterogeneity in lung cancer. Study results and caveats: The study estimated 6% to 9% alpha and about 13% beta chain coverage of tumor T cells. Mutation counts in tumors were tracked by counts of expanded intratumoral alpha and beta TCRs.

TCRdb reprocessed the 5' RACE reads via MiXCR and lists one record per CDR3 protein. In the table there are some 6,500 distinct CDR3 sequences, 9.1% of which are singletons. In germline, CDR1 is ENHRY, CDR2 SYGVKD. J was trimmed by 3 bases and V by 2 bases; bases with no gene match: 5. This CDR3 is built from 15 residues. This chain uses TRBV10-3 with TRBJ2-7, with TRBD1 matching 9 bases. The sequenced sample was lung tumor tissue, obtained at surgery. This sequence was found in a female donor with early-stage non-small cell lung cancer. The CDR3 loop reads CAISEPGTGYYEQYF. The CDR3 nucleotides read TGTGCCATCAGTGAGCCCGGGACAGGGTACTACGAGCAGTACTTC.